This TCR beta chain originates from a study of blood T cell repertoires in COVID-19. Study at large: Acute-phase and convalescent COVID-19 samples originated in the United States, Italy and Spain.

Per the original data handling: Estimates of nucleated cell counts were drawn from the amplification of reference gene primers. Sequencing used immunoSEQ multiplex PCR; TCRdb keeps in-frame clones, though not all of them. V and J calls plus clone size are reproduced from that table; the DNA served to infer D and trimming. The repertoire holds 150,000 to 200,000 clones, with around 82% as singletons. The V segment lost 4 bases and the J segment 4 bases; nucleotides outside the gene matches: 5. Germline V CDR1 and CDR2: LGHDT, YNNKEL (reference sequence). CDR3 length: 14 amino acids. As for this clone: Other DNA sequences in the same sample also yield this CDR3.

The material sequenced was PBMCs or T cells enriched from blood (not recorded which). This receptor was taken from a woman aged 60 to 75 with acute COVID-19. V is TRBV3-1 (or the pseudogene TRBV3-2) and J is TRBJ1-1; the match to TRBD1 covers 8 bases. As DNA, the CDR3 is TGTGCCAGCAGCCCACGACAGGGGAGCACTGAAGCTTTCTTT. It specifies CASSPRQGSTEAFF.